The next 32 T cell receptor beta chains were all read from a single sample in a study of control samples from healthy donors and cancer patients. TCRdb keeps only in-frame clones here, not all; method: immunoSEQ multiplex PCR. This sample yields 150,000 to 200,000 clones, of which approximately 90% are seen a single time; 0.68% belongs to the top ten. Source material: blood. These receptor sequences come from a woman under 40 in good health.

This chain links TRBV18 with TRBJ1-3, with TRBD1 as a possible D gene (5 bases). Deletions cut 2 bases from V and 0 bases from J, with 11 bases between. The CDR3 has 16 amino acids. Germline V gene lookup returns CDR1 KGHSH and CDR2 LQKENI. The CDR3 bases are TGTGCCAGCTCACCAGACAGACTCCTCTCTGGAAACACCATATATTTT. Translating gives CASSPDRLLSGNTIYF.

The gene calls are TRBV14 and TRBJ1-1; D perhaps matches TRBD1 (6 bases). The CDR3 contains 15 residues. V lost 4 bases to trimming and J lost 5 bases, with 17 bases between them. The V gene's germline CDR1 is SGHDN and CDR2 FVKESK. This CDR3 is CASSREGGRGTEAFF. Written as DNA, the CDR3 is TGTGCCAGCAGCCGAGAGGGGGGGCGAGGGACTGAAGCTTTCTTT.

The chain is built from TRBV5-5 and TRBJ1-3; D uncertain. The V gene lost 0 bases and the J gene lost 3 bases, with 10 bases spanning the gap. Germline CDR1 is SGHKS and CDR2 is YYEKEE (reference sequence). CDR3 length: 15 residues. DNA for the CDR3: TGTGCCAGCAGCTTGGACCCATCGGATGGAAACACCATATATTTT. Encoded protein: CASSLDPSDGNTIYF. The full variable domain, rest sourced from reference TRBV5-5 and TRBJ1-3, is DAGVTQSPTHLIKTRGQQVTLRCSPISGHKSVSWYQQVLGQGPQFIFQYYEKEERGRGNFPDRFSARQFPNYSSELNVNALLLGDSALYLCASSLDPSDGNTIYFGEGSWLTVV.

The chain recombines TRBV15 with TRBJ2-5; unclear D gene. Germline V gene data show CDR1 as LNHNV and CDR2 as YYDKDF (reference sequence). V gave up 5 bases and J gave up 0 bases, with 4 bases separating them. The CDR3 sequence is 12 residues long. The CDR3 sequence is CATSLHQETQYF. As DNA, the CDR3 is TGTGCCACCAGCCTACACCAAGAGACCCAGTACTTC.

This chain joins TRBV2 and TRBJ2-7; D gene ambiguous. Trimming removed 2 bases from V and 10 bases from J, with 18 bases in between. The V gene's germline CDR1 is SNHLY and CDR2 FYNNEI. CDR3 length: 14 amino acids. In nucleotides, the CDR3 is TGTGCCAGCAGTGAAACTCGGACCTTAGGTTATCAGTACTTC. Its translation is CASSETRTLGYQYF.

The chain couples TRBV2 to TRBJ1-5; the match to TRBD1 covers 7 bases. V lost 4 bases to trimming and J lost 6 bases; unmatched junction nucleotides: 9. CDR3 length equals 15 residues. Germline V CDR1 and CDR2: SNHLY, FYNNEI. CDR3 in amino acids: CASSGQGGEVQPQHF. DNA of the CDR3: TGTGCCAGCAGTGGGCAGGGGGGCGAGGTTCAGCCCCAGCATTTT.

This clone is a singleton in its sample. This sequence joins TRBV12-3 or TRBV12-4 and TRBJ2-1; the D gene is possibly TRBD2 (5 bases). The V and J ends lost 5 bases and 4 bases respectively, with 9 bases between them. The CDR3 is 13 residues long. The CDR3, as DNA: TGTGCCAGCAGTACCGGCGGGTACAATGAGCAGTTCTTC. It is translated as CASSTGGYNEQFF.

V usage is TRBV12-5 and J usage is TRBJ2-7; 7 bases agree with TRBD1. CDR1 and CDR2 from the germline V gene are LGHNT and FRNRAP. This CDR3 region has 15 residues. Germline trimming cut 0 bases from V and 2 bases from J; bases unmatched to any gene: 4. DNA of the CDR3: TGTGCTAGTGGTTTGGTACTAAGGGGGCCCTACGAGCAGTACTTC. As protein: CASGLVLRGPYEQYF. The full variable domain, completed using reference TRBV12-5 and TRBJ2-7, is DARVTQTPRHKVTEMGQEVTMRCQPILGHNTVFWYRQTMMQGLELLAYFRNRAPLDDSGMPKDRFSAEMPDATLATLKIQPSEPRDSAVYFCASGLVLRGPYEQYFGPGTRLTVT.

The chain has TRBV19 and TRBJ1-1; 7 nucleotides align to TRBD1. Trimming took 1 base from V and 0 from J; bases not matched to a gene: 2. This CDR3 spans 15 amino acids. In germline, CDR1 is LNHDA, CDR2 SQIVND (reference sequence). CDR3 residues: CASSIGGQVNTEAFF. As DNA, the CDR3 is TGTGCCAGTAGTATAGGAGGACAGGTGAACACTGAAGCTTTCTTT.

The gene calls are TRBV5-1 and TRBJ2-3, with 9 bases matching TRBD2. Looked up from germline, CDR1 is SGHRS and CDR2 is YFSETQ. The trim removed 4 bases at V and 3 bases at J, leaving 9 bases unmatched. This CDR3 contains 16 residues. This CDR3 reads CASSLRAGGLTDTQYF. The CDR3 DNA reads as TGCGCCAGCAGCCTCAGGGCGGGAGGGTTAACAGATACGCAGTATTTT.

This chain uses TRBV11-3 with TRBJ2-1; 7 bases line up with TRBD1. The V segment lost 5 bases and the J segment 6 bases; nucleotides outside the gene matches: 13. The CDR3 contains 16 residues. CDR1 is SGHNT and CDR2 is YENEEA in the germline V gene. The CDR3 DNA sequence: TGTGCCAGCAGCCCCCGGACAGGACCTACCCCCAATGAGCAGTTCTTC. It codes for CASSPRTGPTPNEQFF.

This clone appeared a single time. CDR3 nucleotide sequence: TGCGCCAGCAGCTTTCGGACGGCGAACACCGGGGAGCTGTTTTTT. It specifies CASSFRTANTGELFF. The V call is TRBV4-1, the J call TRBJ2-2; D not resolved. The length of the CDR3 is 15 residues. CDR1 is MGHRA and CDR2 is YSYEKL in the germline V gene. The ends were cut back, 5 bases at V and 0 bases at J, with 10 bases in the middle.

The genes are TRBV7-9 and TRBJ2-7; 9 bases map to TRBD1. The junction had 9 bases not matched to a gene; V was cut back by 11 bases and J by 4 bases. Germline loops: CDR1 SEHNR, CDR2 FQNEAQ (reference sequence). The CDR3 sequence is 13 residues long. The chain's CDR3 is CAGRTGESYEQYF. The CDR3 DNA is TGTGCCGGCCGGACAGGGGAGTCGTACGAGCAGTACTTC.

CDR3 loop: CAISELGTGGYEQYF. The CDR3 DNA reads TGTGCCATCAGTGAGCTGGGGACAGGGGGCTACGAGCAGTACTTC. The rearrangement joins TRBV10-3 to TRBJ2-7, with TRBD1 matching 11 bases. The junction had 3 bases not matched to a gene; V was cut back by 2 bases and J by 3 bases. The CDR3 has 15 amino acids. Germline assignment: CDR1 ENHRY and CDR2 SYGVKD.

This sequence joins TRBV5-5 and TRBJ1-3; no firm D call. There are 14 residues in the CDR3. V was pared by 4 bases and J by 2 bases, with 10 bases between. CDR1 and CDR2 from the germline V gene are SGHKS and YYEKEE (reference sequence). The CDR3 DNA is TGTGCCAGCAGCAGCTCGGGAGCTGGAAACACCATATATTTT. Translation: CASSSSGAGNTIYF. The full variable domain, its missing parts supplied by reference TRBV5-5 and TRBJ1-3, is DAGVTQSPTHLIKTRGQQVTLRCSPISGHKSVSWYQQVLGQGPQFIFQYYEKEERGRGNFPDRFSARQFPNYSSELNVNALLLGDSALYLCASSSSGAGNTIYFGEGSWLTVV.

V gene TRBV4-3 combines with J gene TRBJ2-5, with D tentatively TRBD1 (5 bases). With 1 base removed from V and 7 bases from J, the gap between germline ends came to 10 bases. Per germline, CDR1 LGHNA and CDR2 YSLEER. There are 13 residues in the CDR3. CDR3 residues: CASSQGGLGTQYF. The CDR3 nucleotides read TGCGCCAGCAGCCAAGGGGGCCTTGGGACCCAGTACTTC.

V gene TRBV28 combines with J gene TRBJ2-1; 13 bases fit TRBD2. The CDR3 has 18 residues. Germline CDR1 is MDHEN and CDR2 is SYDVKM. The V gene end was trimmed by 6 bases and the J gene end by 1 base; junction bases not matched to a gene: 9. CDR3 DNA: TGTGCCAGCAGAAGGACTAGCGGGAGTAGAGGGTCCTACAATGAGCAGTTCTTC. Its protein product is CASRRTSGSRGSYNEQFF.

This chain links TRBV28 with TRBJ2-2; 7 bases align to TRBD2. The CDR3 sequence is 17 residues long. Germline V CDR1 and CDR2: MDHEN, SYDVKM. V dropped 5 bases and J dropped 1; count of bases not matched to a gene: 10. The CDR3 DNA follows: TGTGCCAGCAGTCCTATCGGGGTAGCGGGGAACACCGGGGAGCTGTTTTTT. Its translation is CASSPIGVAGNTGELFF.

The chain carries TRBV7-9 and TRBJ2-7; 8 bases map to TRBD1. Germline V gives CDR1 SEHNR, CDR2 FQNEAQ (reference sequence). The V gene end was trimmed by 5 bases and the J gene end by 3 bases; junction bases not matched to a gene: 12. The CDR3 contains 16 residues. The CDR3 protein is CASSPRTGNTLYEQYF. The CDR3 nucleotides are TGTGCCAGCAGCCCTCGGACAGGGAATACCCTCTACGAGCAGTACTTC.

The CDR3 sequence: CASSLAQGGADTQYF. The CDR3 DNA sequence: TGTGCCAGCAGCTTAGCGCAGGGAGGGGCAGATACGCAGTATTTT. The gene calls are TRBV7-9 and TRBJ2-3; 7 nucleotides match TRBD2. Germline-derived CDR1 and CDR2 are SEHNR and FQNEAQ (reference sequence). The J segment lost 4 bases and the V segment lost 0 bases, leaving 4 bases of the junction unmatched. The CDR3 is 15 residues long.

V usage is TRBV28 and J usage is TRBJ2-7; the match to TRBD2 covers 11 bases. The CDR3 totals 15 residues. J was trimmed by 1 base and V by 6 bases; bases with no gene match: 5. CDR1 and CDR2 (germline): MDHEN, SYDVKM. The CDR3 sequence is CASSLGLAASYEQYF. The CDR3 bases are TGTGCCAGCAGCTTGGGACTAGCGGCTTCCTACGAGCAGTACTTC.

The genes are TRBV27 and TRBJ1-1, with D perhaps matching TRBD1 (5 bases). The germline gives CDR1 MNHEY, CDR2 SMNVEV (reference sequence). Trimming shortened V by 5 bases and J by 4 bases, and 23 bases separated the two germline ends. The CDR3 spans 17 residues. As DNA, the CDR3 is TGTGCCAGCAGTCACACCTCGGGACGCTTAGGGGCCACTGAAGCTTTCTTT. Translated, it gives CASSHTSGRLGATEAFF.

V usage is TRBV3-1 (or the pseudogene TRBV3-2) and J usage is TRBJ2-5, with 9 bases that match TRBD2. V lost 1 base and J lost 4; bases outside the gene matches: 10. Per germline, CDR1 LGHDT and CDR2 YNNKEL (reference sequence). This CDR3 is 17 amino acids long. CDR3 protein: CASSQGVVAGGGETQYF. CDR3 nucleotides: TGTGCCAGCAGCCAAGGAGTCGTGGCGGGAGGGGGAGAGACCCAGTACTTC.

The chain combines TRBV6-2 or TRBV6-3 with TRBJ2-7; 7 nucleotides match TRBD1. Germline values: CDR1 MNHEY, CDR2 SVGEGT. CDR3 length: 15 amino acids. V shed 3 bases and J 2 bases; nucleotides not matched to a gene: 7. The CDR3 loop is CASSYDRARTYEQYF. The CDR3 nucleotides read TGTGCCAGCAGTTATGACAGGGCGAGGACCTACGAGCAGTACTTC.

The chain combines TRBV7-8 with TRBJ2-1, with D perhaps TRBD2 (5 bases). The CDR3 runs to 11 residues. CDR1 SGHVS and CDR2 FQNEAQ come from the germline V gene. The V end was cut by 4 bases, the J end by 9 bases, with 7 bases between. CDR3 nucleotides: TGTGCCAGCAGCTGGACTGTTGAGCAGTTCTTC. As protein: CASSWTVEQFF.

The chain recombines TRBV15 with TRBJ1-5, with 8 positions matching TRBD1. V was pared by 5 bases and J by 5 bases, with 8 bases of the junction left unmatched. Germline V CDR1 and CDR2: LNHNV, YYDKDF (reference sequence). This CDR3 contains 15 residues. The CDR3 region has the DNA TGTGCCACCAGCGAGGACAGGGCTGGGTATCAGCCCCAGCATTTT. Translated, it gives CATSEDRAGYQPQHF.

This chain connects TRBV7-2 to TRBJ2-1; D gene uncertain. Germline CDR1 is SGHTA and CDR2 is FQGNSA. CDR3 length equals 14 residues. V lost 2 bases and J lost 10, with 15 bases in between. This CDR3 reads CASSLSLSPQEQFF. The CDR3 coding sequence is TGTGCCAGCAGCTTATCCCTCAGCCCCCAGGAGCAGTTCTTC.

The chain couples TRBV18 to TRBJ1-1; no definite D call. V lost 5 bases to trimming and J lost 0 bases, with 7 bases between them. Germline loops: CDR1 KGHSH, CDR2 LQKENI. This CDR3 is 13 amino acids long. The CDR3 nucleotides are TGTGCCAGCTCAGGTCAACTGAACACTGAAGCTTTCTTT. The encoded protein is CASSGQLNTEAFF.

The genes are TRBV6-5 and TRBJ1-3, with a possible D match to TRBD1 (5 bases). Trimming removed 5 bases from V and 4 bases from J, with 15 bases in between. CDR3 size: 15 residues. The V gene's germline CDR1 is MNHEY and CDR2 SVGAGI. The CDR3 DNA reads as TGTGCCAGCAGTCGCAGGGTTTCGAGAGGAAACACCATATATTTT. Protein sequence: CASSRRVSRGNTIYF.

The table lists this clone with a count of one. The chain carries TRBV5-6 and TRBJ2-5; TRBD2 might be the D (6 bases). The germline gives CDR1 SGHDT, CDR2 YYEEEE. V gave up 4 bases and J gave up 5 bases, with 21 bases separating them. The CDR3 contains 16 residues. CDR3 coding DNA: TGTGCCAGCAGCCTGCAAGGGGTCGGGGCGGGGGAGACCCAGTACTTC. Residues: CASSLQGVGAGETQYF.

CDR3 protein: CASSPGPGGANVLTF. The DNA for the CDR3 is TGTGCCAGCAGCCCCGGACCTGGGGGGGCCAACGTCCTGACTTTC. The rearrangement links TRBV6-5 to TRBJ2-6; no reliable D call. CDR1 and CDR2 (germline): MNHEY, SVGAGI. The CDR3 spans 15 residues. V gave up 6 bases and J gave up 4 bases, with 13 bases separating them.

The chain uses TRBV19 and TRBJ2-3; D gene ambiguous. Germline V CDR1 and CDR2: LNHDA, SQIVND (reference sequence). The V gene lost 1 base and the J gene lost 5 bases, with 4 bases spanning the gap. This CDR3 is 12 amino acids long. The CDR3 sequence: CASSIGGDTQYF. CDR3 nucleotides: TGTGCCAGTAGTATAGGGGGAGATACGCAGTATTTT.